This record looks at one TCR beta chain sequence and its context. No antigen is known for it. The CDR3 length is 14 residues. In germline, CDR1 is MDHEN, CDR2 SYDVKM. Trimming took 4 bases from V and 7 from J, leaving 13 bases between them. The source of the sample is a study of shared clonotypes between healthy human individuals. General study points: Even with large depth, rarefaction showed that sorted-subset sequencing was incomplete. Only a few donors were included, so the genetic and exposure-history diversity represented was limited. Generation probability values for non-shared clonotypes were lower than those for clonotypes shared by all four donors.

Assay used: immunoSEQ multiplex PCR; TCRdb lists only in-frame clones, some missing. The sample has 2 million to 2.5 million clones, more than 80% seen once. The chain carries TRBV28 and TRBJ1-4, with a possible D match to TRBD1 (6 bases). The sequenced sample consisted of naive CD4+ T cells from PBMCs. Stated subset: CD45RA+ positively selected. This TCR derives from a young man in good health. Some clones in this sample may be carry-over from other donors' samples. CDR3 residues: CASSSGAPVEKLFF. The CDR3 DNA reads TGTGCCAGCAGTTCAGGGGCGCCGGTTGAAAAACTGTTTTTT.